This T cell receptor (beta chain) was sequenced during a study of beta chain features in type 1 diabetes. This clone was picked up a small number of times. The CDR3 contains 16 residues. The germline gives CDR1 SGHNT, CDR2 YYREEE (reference sequence). V lost 0 bases to trimming and J lost 6 bases, with 15 bases between them. Each sorted fraction was over 95% pure. Sequencing targeted expressed TCRB transcripts, as all isolated RNA had been reverse transcribed. Libraries were prepared by immunoSEQ multiplex PCR; TCRdb keeps only in-frame clonotypes and omits some of them. The sample shows 500,000 to 700,000 clones, roughly a sixth of them seen only once.

Sequencing used naive CD4+ T cells from blood. This TCR came from a man aged 18 to 35 in good health. This chain uses TRBV5-4 with TRBJ2-2; possible D gene TRBD2, 7 bases. This CDR3 reads CASSLGGGEVSGELFF. CDR3 bases: TGTGCCAGCAGCTTGGGCGGGGGCGAGGTCTCCGGGGAGCTGTTTTTT.